This TCR beta chain was documented in a study of T-cell reconstitution after alpha-beta-depleted transplantation in children. A library of TCRbeta sequences, prepared with unique molecular identifiers, was generated. A single record per CDR3 protein comes from TCRdb applying MiXCR to the PCR reads. The table lists roughly 610,000 distinct CDR3 sequences, about 11% of them singletons. The junction had 12 bases not matched to a gene; V was cut back by 4 bases and J by 6 bases. Germline V gene sequence: CDR1 DFQATT, CDR2 SNEGSKA (reference sequence). The CDR3 has 15 amino acids. The material sequenced was PBMCs from the stem cell graft donor, taken from the stem cell graft. This clonotype was sampled from a human donor who donated a stem cell graft to a child with acute myeloid leukemia. The chain joins TRBV20-1 to TRBJ2-3; 8 nucleotides match TRBD2. CDR3 sequence reads: CSAKGTSGGLDTQYF. CDR3 nucleotides: TGCAGTGCTAAAGGTACTAGCGGAGGATTGGATACGCAGTATTTT.